Listed here are 11 T cell receptor beta chains from one sample, sequenced in a study of blood T cell repertoires in COVID-19. Data came from immunoSEQ multiplex PCR; TCRdb stores just in-frame clones and leaves some out. The table lists 300,000 to 450,000 clones, roughly nine tenths of them singletons. Sequenced: peripheral blood. The origin of the receptors is an older woman with COVID-19, enrolled during active disease.

This clone showed up just once. V gene TRBV27 combines with J gene TRBJ2-1, with TRBD1 identical over 7 bases. CDR1 is MNHEY, CDR2 SMNVEV, per germline (reference sequence). V dropped 6 bases and J dropped 4; count of bases not matched to a gene: 6. The CDR3 spans 14 residues. CDR3 nucleotide sequence: TGTGCCAGCAGCGTAGGGGGCCTTTACAATGAGCAGTTCTTC. This translates into CASSVGGLYNEQFF.

V usage is TRBV6-6 and J usage is TRBJ1-1, with a weak D call TRBD1 (6 bases). The ends were cut back, 5 bases at V and 5 bases at J, with 6 bases in the middle. The germline V gene has CDR1 MNHNY and CDR2 SVGAGI (reference sequence). The CDR3 sequence is 11 residues long. CDR3 DNA sequence: TGTGCCAGCAGTGACAGGACTGAAGCTTTCTTT. Translation: CASSDRTEAFF.

The gene calls are TRBV14 and TRBJ2-3; TRBD2 might be the D (6 bases). This CDR3 has 16 amino acids. Germline V gives CDR1 SGHDN, CDR2 FVKESK. The V end lost 4 bases, the J end lost 0 bases, and 14 bases lay between the germline ends. Written as DNA, the CDR3 is TGTGCCAGCAGCCCTCCTGGGAGGAGAAGCACAGATACGCAGTATTTT. Encoded protein: CASSPPGRRSTDTQYF.

In its sample, this clone was seen a few times. Written as DNA, the CDR3 is TGTGCCAGCAGCGTAGAGTCACAGGGCCCTAATGAAAAACTGTTTTTT. This codes for CASSVESQGPNEKLFF. This chain links TRBV9 with TRBJ1-4; maybe TRBD1 (6 bases). The length of the CDR3 is 16 residues. V lost 0 bases and J lost 3, with 12 bases in between. CDR1 and CDR2 (germline): SGDLS, YYNGEE.

This clone was observed a handful of times. V and J are TRBV27 and TRBJ1-6; D may be TRBD1 (5 bases). This CDR3 has 14 amino acids. Germline V gene sequence: CDR1 MNHEY, CDR2 SMNVEV (reference sequence). V gave up 4 bases and J gave up 12 bases, with 16 bases separating them. Written as DNA, the CDR3 is TGTGCCAGCAGTTCGGGACGGCCCGGGGGACCCCTCCACTTT. Protein: CASSSGRPGGPLHF.

The CDR3, as DNA: TGTGCCAGCAACCCCTCAGGGGGCTATGGCTACACCTTC. Protein sequence: CASNPSGGYGYTF. This chain joins TRBV6-5 and TRBJ1-2, with TRBD1 matching over 7 bases. Germline CDR1 is MNHEY and CDR2 is SVGAGI. This CDR3 has 13 residues. V gave up 7 bases and J gave up 4 bases; unmatched junction bases: 6.

The chain joins TRBV28 to TRBJ1-1; perhaps TRBD1 as D (6 bases). V was trimmed by 3 bases and J by 10 bases, leaving 12 bases between them. Germline V gives CDR1 MDHEN, CDR2 SYDVKM. The CDR3 is made up of 12 amino acids. As DNA, the CDR3 is TGTGCCAGCAGTTTGGCAGGGGCAGTAGCTTTCTTT. Protein sequence: CASSLAGAVAFF.

This chain connects TRBV28 to TRBJ1-5, with 7 bases fitting TRBD1. After removal of 5 bases from V and 5 bases from J, the junction contained 9 bases not matched to a gene. In germline, CDR1 is MDHEN, CDR2 SYDVKM. CDR3 length: 15 amino acids. The CDR3 nucleotides are TGTGCCAGCAGTCCAGAGGGGCAGGGGGATCAGCCCCAGCATTTT. Its protein is CASSPEGQGDQPQHF.

The rearrangement links TRBV3-1 (or the pseudogene TRBV3-2) to TRBJ1-6; D gene unclear. V shed 1 base and J shed 11 bases, with 12 bases lying between them. The germline V gene has CDR1 LGHDT and CDR2 YNNKEL (reference sequence). The CDR3 extends over 14 amino acids. The CDR3 DNA is TGTGCCAGCAGCCAAGCTCAGTTATATCCACCCCTCCACTTT. Amino acid sequence: CASSQAQLYPPLHF.

The J gene is TRBJ1-4, the V gene TRBV3-1 (or the pseudogene TRBV3-2); no clear D. The V end lost 0 bases, the J end lost 11 bases, and 13 bases lay between the germline ends. Germline CDR1 is LGHDT and CDR2 is YNNKEL (reference sequence). CDR3 length equals 14 residues. The CDR3 nucleotides are TGTGCCAGCAGCCAAGATCGGGGAGGGTATAAACTGTTTTTT. Protein sequence: CASSQDRGGYKLFF.

In its sample, this clone ranks as medium-sized. The chain couples TRBV2 to TRBJ2-5; the match to TRBD2 covers 11 bases. Germline trimming cut 1 base from V and 4 bases from J; bases unmatched to any gene: 5. Per germline, CDR1 SNHLY and CDR2 FYNNEI. There are 16 residues in the CDR3. The CDR3 loop is CASSEDSGGATETQYF. CDR3 bases: TGTGCCAGCAGTGAAGATAGCGGGGGGGCCACAGAGACCCAGTACTTC.